These 14 T cell receptor beta chains came from one sample sequenced in a study of cytomegalovirus exposure and HLA in healthy donors. The PCR was carried out with 60 Vbeta primers and 13 Jbeta primers. Sequenced by immunoSEQ multiplex PCR; TCRdb stores in-frame clones only, minus some. The sample has about 120,000 clones; roughly 79% are singletons. Sequencing was carried out using PBMCs. The origin of the receptors is a woman aged 18-35 years in good health and CMV-seronegative.

The genes are TRBV30 and TRBJ2-2; D possibly corresponds to TRBD2 (6 bases). The CDR3 runs 14 residues. CDR1 is GTSNPN and CDR2 is SVGIG in the germline V gene (reference sequence). V shed 4 bases and J shed 0 bases, with 9 bases lying between them. CDR3 sequence reads: CAWNRGTNTGELFF. As DNA, the CDR3 is TGTGCCTGGAACCGGGGGACGAACACCGGGGAGCTGTTTTTT.

The V gene is TRBV4-2, the J gene TRBJ1-4; weak D call: TRBD1 (5 bases). The CDR3 extends over 18 amino acids. Germline CDR1 reads LGHNA; CDR2 reads YNFKEQ. V lost 0 bases and J 2 bases, leaving 16 bases between the germline ends. The CDR3 DNA reads as TGTGCCAGCAGCCAAGAAATTTTTGTGGCAGGGACTAATGAAAAACTGTTTTTT. It translates to CASSQEIFVAGTNEKLFF.

The chain carries TRBV10-3 and TRBJ2-5, with TRBD2 matching over 14 bases. The CDR3 length is 18 residues. Germline loops: CDR1 ENHRY, CDR2 SYGVKD. V lost 4 bases and J lost 0; bases outside the gene matches: 7. CDR3 loop: CAISGGLAGAQYQETQYF. The CDR3 DNA reads TGTGCCATCAGTGGGGGACTAGCGGGGGCCCAGTACCAAGAGACCCAGTACTTC.

This sequence joins TRBV9 and TRBJ1-6, with 7 bases that match TRBD1. V was pared by 0 bases and J by 8 bases, with 5 bases of the junction left unmatched. The CDR3 spans 15 residues. Per the germline V gene, CDR1 is SGDLS and CDR2 is YYNGEE. Here the CDR3 DNA reads TGTGCCAGCAGCGTAGGAGGGCAGGGGGATTCACCCCTCCACTTT. It yields the protein CASSVGGQGDSPLHF.

The CDR3 loop reads CASSLNYREPQHF. CDR3 DNA: TGTGCCAGCAGTTTGAACTATCGAGAGCCCCAGCATTTT. The chain couples TRBV27 to TRBJ1-5; D is uncertain. Germline CDR1 and CDR2: MNHEY and SMNVEV (reference sequence). This CDR3 contains 13 residues. Between the trimmed V and J ends, which lost 3 bases and 8 bases, there was a span of 11 bases.

This chain joins TRBV7-3 and TRBJ2-3; 7 bases map to TRBD2. This CDR3 spans 14 amino acids. The V gene's germline CDR1 is SGHTA and CDR2 FQGTGA. The V segment lost 5 bases and the J segment 4 bases; nucleotides outside the gene matches: 6. The CDR3 DNA is TGTGCCAGCAGCACCAGGACTAGATCAGATACGCAGTATTTT. It codes for CASSTRTRSDTQYF.

The chain carries TRBV28 and TRBJ1-5; TRBD1 might be the D (5 bases). Germline values: CDR1 MDHEN, CDR2 SYDVKM. The ends were cut back, 7 bases at V and 4 bases at J, with 14 bases in the middle. The CDR3 loop spans 14 amino acids. CDR3 sequence reads: CASIPGGGNQPQHF. CDR3 nucleotides: TGTGCCAGCATCCCCGGGGGGGGAAATCAGCCCCAGCATTTT.

The CDR3 DNA sequence: TGTGCCATCAGTGGGGTTCTAGACGAGCAGTACTTC. It specifies CAISGVLDEQYF. V is TRBV10-3 and J is TRBJ2-7; D not resolved. V was trimmed by 4 bases and J by 5 bases, leaving 9 bases between them. CDR1 and CDR2 from the germline V gene are ENHRY and SYGVKD. The CDR3 consists of 12 residues.

The chain is built from TRBV4-1 and TRBJ1-5; 9 nucleotides match TRBD1. The CDR3 runs 17 residues. V was pared by 1 base and J by 0 bases, with 4 bases of the junction left unmatched. Germline V gene sequence: CDR1 MGHRA, CDR2 YSYEKL. CDR3: CASSQGQGDDSNQPQHF. In nucleotides, the CDR3 is TGCGCCAGCAGCCAAGGACAGGGGGACGATAGCAATCAGCCCCAGCATTTT.

Remarks on this clone: Other DNA sequences in the same sample also yield this CDR3. The V gene is TRBV4-1, the J gene TRBJ1-1, with 9 bases fitting TRBD1. The CDR3 runs to 15 residues. Unmatched junction bases numbered 2, after V lost 2 bases and J lost 1 base. Germline assignment: CDR1 MGHRA and CDR2 YSYEKL. CDR3: CASSQLGQGNTEAFF. The DNA for the CDR3 is TGCGCCAGCAGCCAATTGGGACAGGGGAACACTGAAGCTTTCTTT.

This chain uses TRBV7-2 with TRBJ2-7; 9 bases line up with TRBD1. Germline CDR1 is SGHTA and CDR2 is FQGNSA. V gave up 2 bases and J gave up 3 bases; unmatched junction bases: 5. This CDR3 region has 15 residues. The CDR3 bases are TGTGCCAGCAGCTTAACGGGACAGGGAGGCTACGAGCAGTACTTC. It translates to CASSLTGQGGYEQYF.

This clone came up a few times. The V and J genes are TRBV7-2 and TRBJ1-1; D perhaps matches TRBD1 (6 bases). Trimming removed 1 base at V and 11 bases at J, with 11 bases between. Germline values: CDR1 SGHTA, CDR2 FQGNSA. The CDR3 runs to 12 residues. CDR3 loop: CASSLGSGGAFF. The CDR3 nucleotides are TGTGCCAGCAGCTTAGGCAGTGGGGGCGCTTTCTTT.

The chain joins TRBV5-4 to TRBJ2-3; 10 bases align to TRBD1. Germline V gene sequence: CDR1 SGHNT, CDR2 YYREEE (reference sequence). This CDR3 spans 18 amino acids. The V and J ends lost 3 bases and 4 bases, in that order; junction bases with no gene match: 14. This CDR3 reads CASSSIRDRGTLADTQYF. Written as DNA, the CDR3 is TGTGCCAGCAGCTCAATCCGGGACAGGGGAACACTGGCAGATACGCAGTATTTT.

This clone was seen once. The V call is TRBV6-6, the J call TRBJ1-6; no clear D gene. The length of the CDR3 is 14 residues. V was clipped by 7 bases and J by 7 bases, with 14 bases between them. Per the germline V gene, CDR1 is MNHNY and CDR2 is SVGAGI (reference sequence). In DNA form, the CDR3 reads TGTGCCAGCATTAACAGCCCAACCAATTCACCCCTCCACTTT. Amino acid sequence: CASINSPTNSPLHF.